This section outlines one T cell receptor (beta chain) sequence together with its context. The target of this receptor is not known. Base qualities are not at hand, and no much larger clone is one base apart. The sample originates from a study of long-term antiretroviral therapy in people with HIV (dated by TCRdb to between 2021 and 2024). For context, the study as a whole: The earliest samples were collected roughly a decade before the 2015 WHO recommendation for immediate ART, at a time when ART was usually postponed until CD4 counts fell. A total of fewer than 250 cryopreserved PBMC samples came from 25 to 35 adults with confirmed HIV infection and were collected serially over a mean of roughly six years (range 1-12). Among the 25 to 30 participants with HIV, around 10 were female. No cross-contamination during QIAcube processing turned up in test extractions that ran a monoclonal T-cell line alongside 25 to 35 polyclonal samples. A retrospective serial study tested whether changes in peripheral blood TRB repertoire composition and diversity were associated with ART initiation and durable HIV suppression.

The immunoSEQ hsTCRB v3.0 assay was used at survey level resolution for TRB variable region sequencing. The target sequencing depth for TRB was about 40,000-50,000 T-cell genomes per sample. TRB libraries were pooled and sequenced on an Illumina MiSeq using a v3 150-cycle kit. Per the authors' processing: Repertoire analysis ran in R within a reproducible Nextflow workflow covering QC, data transformation and analysis. LymphoSeq2, an R package for AIRR-Seq data exploration, was used to implement custom analyses. A handful of samples that produced fewer than 5000 total TRB sequences were removed, so about 200 HIV repertoires were analyzed. Among the 190 or so HIV repertoires that were kept, almost 60 were collected before ART initiation and roughly 130 were collected after ART initiation. Each repertoire was downsampled to 5000 TRB nucleotide sequences, and summary statistics were averaged across 100 downsampling iterations. TRB sequences were retained for analysis only if CDR3 regions of at least seven amino acids were present. Two measures captured diversity: a Shannon entropy-derived clonality score and the Gini coefficient. In the repertoire networks, any two of the top 5000 CDR3 amino acid sequences were linked whenever the two sequences differed by an edit distance of one. For TRB CDR3 amino acid sequences, antigen specificity groups and MHC restriction were predicted with GLIPH2. Known CMV, EBV, HIV or tissue antigen associations were flagged by matching CDR3 amino acid sequences against VDJdb and McPAS-TCR. Pre-ART, post-ART and control groups were compared with Wilcoxon signed-rank tests and Holm-Bonferroni correction. What TCRdb holds here is the immuneACCESS table cut down to in-frame rearrangements. Part of the clones is not present; checked against another copy, under half of the missing clones reflect an unresolved V gene, and the others are unexplained. D and trimming come from the DNA, and the V and J calls and clone size come from that table. The sample includes 20,000 or so clones, with around 84% observed a single time. In total, the top ten clones hold about 8% of the sample.

V lost 7 bases and J lost 11 bases; the stretch between them is 11 bases long. For CDR1 and CDR2, the germline V gene lists SNHLY and FYNNEI. Including cysteine and phenylalanine, the CDR3 has 10 amino acids. Only the CDR3 region is kept as DNA, spanning 30 bases read in frame from base 1. Inclusion was restricted to participants for whom at least one PBMC sample before ART initiation and at least two post-ART samples were available. All participants with HIV were treated in the United States of America. Before DNA extraction, cryopreserved samples of roughly 0.9-11 million PBMC were thawed and washed. At the time of the earliest PBMC sample, participants with HIV were aged between about 20 and 54 years. Each participant contributed PBMC samples from 1-4 timepoints before ART initiation and 2-8 timepoints after ART initiation, with a median of 7 samples. For every participant, serial HIV viral load, CD4+ T-cell count, ART history and demographic data were obtained. A Qiagen kit on a QIAcube was used to extract genomic DNA from unsorted PBMC, with samples processed in batches of 12.

The paper as a whole reports these results and caveats: Limited PBMC availability meant only the TCR beta chain was sequenced, without alpha chain pairing. Starting ART was linked to a significant rise in TRB diversity, yet even after long-term ART the diversity remained significantly lower than in transplant donor controls. CDR3 length ranges in HIV repertoires were narrower than in controls, and network structure suggested an antigen-experienced repertoire with only a slight naive shift after ART. Unsorted PBMC were profiled instead of sorted CD4+ and CD8+ T cells because pre-ART samples had limited cell numbers. Samples dated from about 2004 to 2018, and the ART regimens used may be less effective than current ones. Inferences about post-ART repertoire changes are limited because no data were available on ART adherence, viral resistance or therapy changes. The repertoire was dominated across all time points by expanded TRB clones identified before ART initiation, although this dominance was seen to fluctuate and to decrease in many PLHIV after ART.

The receptor was isolated from a man younger than 30 with HIV. Recombination linked TRBV2 to TRBJ1-1, with no confidently assigned D gene. The sequenced sample was unsorted PBMCs, obtained 0.9 years after starting antiretroviral therapy. Read as DNA, the sequence is TGTGCCAGCAATTATAGATGGGCTTTCTTT. Translated, this is CASNYRWAFF. Here the CDR3 is joined to the reference TRBV2 and TRBJ1-1 genes, and the full variable domain is: EPEVTQTPSHQVTQMGQEVILRCVPISNHLYFYWYRQILGQKVEFLVSFYNNEISEKSEIFDDQFSVERPDGSNFTLKIRSTKLEDSAMYFCASNYRWAFFGQGTRLTVV.